The 27 T cell receptor beta chains below were found in one sample sequenced in a study of T cells in localized non-small cell lung cancer. Produced via immunoSEQ multiplex PCR; TCRdb's table is partial and in-frame only. The table has 20,000 to 25,000 clones, roughly nine tenths seen once; the top ten hold approximately 24%. The source was PBMCs, collected before any cancer treatment. These receptors all come from a man aged 40 to 70 with stage II squamous cell lung carcinoma.

The rearrangement joins TRBV5-6 to TRBJ1-5; TRBD1 might be the D (6 bases). CDR1 SGHDT and CDR2 YYEEEE come from the germline V gene. The V end lost 4 bases, the J end lost 4 bases, and 24 bases lay between the germline ends. The CDR3 consists of 18 residues. CDR3 DNA: TGTGCCAGCAGCCGACGGACAGTCGGATTCCTCGAAAATCAGCCCCAGCATTTT. Its translation: CASSRRTVGFLENQPQHF.

The CDR3 region has the DNA TGTGCCAGCAGCCGTAACTATGGCTACACCTTC. Translating gives CASSRNYGYTF. This rearrangement joins TRBV7-9 to TRBJ1-2; D not resolved. There are 11 residues in the CDR3. The V end was cut by 5 bases, the J end by 1 base, with 2 bases between. Germline values: CDR1 SEHNR, CDR2 FQNEAQ (reference sequence).

This chain uses TRBV6-1 with TRBJ2-3, with no clear D. Trimming removed 8 bases from V and 5 bases from J, with 8 bases in between. This CDR3 spans 11 amino acids. The V gene's germline CDR1 is MNHNS and CDR2 SASEGT. The CDR3 DNA reads as TGTGCCAGCGAGTTCGGAGATACGCAGTATTTT. Encoded protein: CASEFGDTQYF.

V and J are TRBV5-1 and TRBJ1-1; weak D call: TRBD1 (5 bases). Germline CDR1 reads SGHRS; CDR2 reads YFSETQ. This CDR3 contains 14 residues. Deletions cut 2 bases from V and 3 bases from J, with 11 bases between. In DNA form, the CDR3 reads TGCGCCAGCAGCTTTGAGGGGCGCGACACTGAAGCTTTCTTT. It translates to CASSFEGRDTEAFF.

The CDR3 is CAWSEQAGGESGGELFF. For the CDR3, the DNA is TGTGCCTGGAGTGAGCAAGCGGGAGGAGAATCAGGCGGGGAGCTGTTTTTT. V gene TRBV30 combines with J gene TRBJ2-2; 9 bases map to TRBD2. Germline V lookup: CDR1 GTSNPN, CDR2 SVGIG (reference sequence). The trim removed 1 base at V and 7 bases at J, leaving 13 bases unmatched. The CDR3 totals 17 residues.

This chain uses TRBV9 with TRBJ2-6; D is undetermined. V was cut by 3 bases and J by 0 bases, with 4 bases left in between. The germline V gene has CDR1 SGDLS and CDR2 YYNGEE. The CDR3 consists of 14 residues. CDR3 nucleotides: TGTGCCAGCAGCGATATCTCTGGGGCCAACGTCCTGACTTTC. This gives the protein CASSDISGANVLTF.

The V gene is TRBV9, the J gene TRBJ2-5, with TRBD2 identical over 9 bases. This CDR3 comprises 15 residues. From germline, CDR1 is SGDLS and CDR2 YYNGEE. The J segment lost 5 bases and the V segment lost 6 bases, leaving 11 bases of the junction unmatched. The CDR3 bases are TGTGCCAGCACGGTAGCGGGAGAAGGTTTGGAGACCCAGTACTTC. It is translated as CASTVAGEGLETQYF.

V and J are TRBV30 and TRBJ2-1; D may correspond to TRBD1 or TRBD2 (5 bases each). Looked up from germline, CDR1 is GTSNPN and CDR2 is SVGIG (reference sequence). V shed 0 bases and J shed 14 bases, with 17 bases lying between them. The CDR3 spans 13 residues. The CDR3 bases are TGTGCCTGGAGTGTACGGGGCCAGCCCTTGGAGTTCTTC. It translates to CAWSVRGQPLEFF.

The CDR3 loop is CASGTSNEQFF. The CDR3 DNA reads as TGTGCCTCCGGGACTTCCAATGAGCAGTTCTTC. The chain has TRBV6-6 and TRBJ2-1; possibly TRBD2 for D (6 bases). Between the trimmed V and J ends, which lost 11 bases and 6 bases, there was a span of 11 bases. The CDR3 length is 11 residues. Germline CDR1 reads MNHNY; CDR2 reads SVGAGI (reference sequence).

This clone was seen a single time. DNA for the CDR3: TGCGCCAGCAGCCAAGAGACCAGCAACTCTGGAAACACCATATATTTT. This translates into CASSQETSNSGNTIYF. The chain combines TRBV4-3 with TRBJ1-3; D unresolved. The CDR3 has 16 amino acids. Germline V CDR1 and CDR2: LGHNA, YSLEER. Trimming took 0 bases from V and 0 from J, leaving 9 bases between them.

This chain joins TRBV13 and TRBJ2-5; D possibly matches TRBD1 or TRBD2 (5 bases each). The germline gives CDR1 PRHDT, CDR2 FYEKMQ (reference sequence). V lost 5 bases and J lost 2, with 18 bases in between. The CDR3 contains 16 residues. CDR3 in DNA: TGTGCCAGCAGCACCCCTCGGGACCGAATACAAGAGACCCAGTACTTC. Its translation: CASSTPRDRIQETQYF.

The J gene is TRBJ2-1, the V gene TRBV7-9; TRBD2 agrees at 8 bases. Germline V lookup: CDR1 SEHNR, CDR2 FQNEAQ (reference sequence). The CDR3 extends over 16 amino acids. J was trimmed by 9 bases and V by 1 base; bases with no gene match: 11. DNA for the CDR3: TGTGCCAGCAGCTTAGGCAGCGGGAGACGCAGAGGTGAGCAGTTCTTC. Amino acid sequence: CASSLGSGRRRGEQFF.

This chain joins TRBV7-8 and TRBJ1-2; D is perhaps TRBD1 (5 bases). V lost 0 bases and J 4 bases, leaving 12 bases between the germline ends. The CDR3 covers 15 residues. CDR1 is SGHVS, CDR2 FQNEAQ, per germline. The CDR3 is CASSLARGGVYGYTF. DNA of the CDR3: TGTGCCAGCAGCTTAGCGCGGGGAGGGGTCTATGGCTACACCTTC.

This clone was found once. The chain employs TRBV28 and TRBJ2-7; 9 bases are a match to TRBD2. The CDR3 loop spans 17 amino acids. Germline assignment: CDR1 MDHEN and CDR2 SYDVKM. V shed 2 bases and J 3 bases; nucleotides not matched to a gene: 11. The CDR3 DNA reads as TGTGCCAGCAGTTTAAGCCCTGGGCTAGCGGGGTACTACGAGCAGTACTTC. Its translation is CASSLSPGLAGYYEQYF.

V gene TRBV27 combines with J gene TRBJ1-2; D is undetermined. Deletions cut 5 bases from V and 8 bases from J, with 15 bases between. The germline V gene has CDR1 MNHEY and CDR2 SMNVEV (reference sequence). The CDR3 totals 13 residues. Here the CDR3 DNA reads TGTGCCAGCAGTCCCCATCCGGGATCCGGCTACACCTTC. Its protein is CASSPHPGSGYTF.

The chain employs TRBV7-2 and TRBJ2-5, with TRBD1 identical over 7 bases. Germline trimming cut 5 bases from V and 4 bases from J; bases unmatched to any gene: 7. From germline, CDR1 is SGHTA and CDR2 FQGNSA. The CDR3 is 14 amino acids. CDR3 amino acids: CASSPRQGPETQYF. The CDR3 bases are TGTGCCAGCAGCCCGCGACAGGGTCCAGAGACCCAGTACTTC.

The chain is built from TRBV7-2 and TRBJ2-2; TRBD1 agrees at 8 bases. CDR1 SGHTA and CDR2 FQGNSA come from the germline V gene. This CDR3 is built from 14 residues. V was clipped by 4 bases and J by 6 bases; unmatched bases: 4. The CDR3 DNA reads as TGTGCCAGCAGCTATACGACAGGGGCCGGGGAGCTGTTTTTT. It yields the protein CASSYTTGAGELFF. Variable domain in full (rest from reference TRBV7-2 and TRBJ2-2): GAGVSQSPSNKVTEKGKDVELRCDPISGHTALYWYRQSLGQGLEFLIYFQGNSAPDKSGLPSDRFSAERTGGSVSTLTIQRTQQEDSAVYLCASSYTTGAGELFFGEGSRLTVL.

This chain uses TRBV6-6 with TRBJ2-3; 9 positions agree with TRBD2. Unmatched junction bases numbered 5, after V lost 0 bases and J lost 4 bases. The CDR3 runs to 16 residues. Germline V CDR1 and CDR2: MNHNY, SVGAGI (reference sequence). This CDR3 reads CASSYSPSGRSDTQYF. CDR3 DNA: TGTGCCAGCAGTTACTCGCCCAGCGGGAGGTCAGATACGCAGTATTTT.

This rearrangement joins TRBV4-1 to TRBJ2-3; TRBD1 is a possible D gene (7 bases). This CDR3 comprises 16 residues. In germline, CDR1 is MGHRA, CDR2 YSYEKL. V was shortened by 4 bases and J by 0 bases, with 14 bases between the two germline ends. In DNA form, the CDR3 reads TGCGCCAGCAGCCCCCCGGAGGGGGCGAGCACAGATACGCAGTATTTT. It yields the protein CASSPPEGASTDTQYF.

Details on this clone: The junction departs from germline at one end; a sequencing error may be responsible. The gene calls are TRBV7-9 and TRBJ1-2; weak D call: TRBD1 (6 bases). In germline, CDR1 is SEHNR, CDR2 FQNEAQ (reference sequence). CDR3 length: 16 amino acids. CDR3 nucleotide sequence: TGTGCCAGCACCTTATCCCGGGACAACTCTAACTATGGCTACACCTTC. It yields the protein CASTLSRDNSNYGYTF. The entire variable domain, with the rest obtained from reference TRBV7-9 and TRBJ1-2, is as follows: DTGVSQNPRHKITKRGQNVTFRCDPISEHNRLYWYRQTLGQGPEFLTYFQNEAQLEKSRLLSDRFSAERPKGSFSTLEIQRTEQGDSAMYLCASTLSRDNSNYGYTFGSGTRLTVV.

This clone has only a few counts. The chain has TRBV6-5 and TRBJ2-7; perhaps D is TRBD1 or TRBD2 (5 bases each). The germline CDR1 and CDR2 sequences are MNHEY and SVGAGI. The ends were cut back, 6 bases at V and 0 bases at J, with 15 bases in the middle. The CDR3 sequence is 15 residues long. The DNA for the CDR3 is TGTGCCAGCAGCCGGGACCCCTGGAGCTCCTACGAGCAGTACTTC. Protein product: CASSRDPWSSYEQYF.

This clone was detected once. V gene TRBV2 combines with J gene TRBJ2-5; the D is unclear. The CDR3 loop spans 12 amino acids. Germline loops: CDR1 SNHLY, CDR2 FYNNEI. Between the trimmed V and J ends, which lost 0 bases and 11 bases, there was a span of 10 bases. The CDR3 protein is CASSEALSLQYF. CDR3 bases: TGTGCCAGCAGTGAAGCGCTTTCGTTGCAGTACTTC. Full variable domain (remainder filled in from reference TRBV2 and TRBJ2-5): EPEVTQTPSHQVTQMGQEVILRCVPISNHLYFYWYRQILGQKVEFLVSFYNNEISEKSEIFDDQFSVERPDGSNFTLKIRSTKLEDSAMYFCASSEALSLQYFGPGTRLLVL.

This clone has just one count. The chain has TRBV27 and TRBJ2-3; D is perhaps TRBD1 or TRBD2 (6 bases each). The CDR3 length is 15 residues. The V end was cut by 3 bases, the J end by 3 bases, with 13 bases between. The germline V gene encodes CDR1 MNHEY and CDR2 SMNVEV (reference sequence). The CDR3 sequence: CASSFSWRGTDTQYF. In DNA form, the CDR3 reads TGTGCCAGCAGTTTCTCGTGGAGGGGGACAGATACGCAGTATTTT.

This clone was seen a few times. The V call is TRBV19, the J call TRBJ1-2, with a possible D match to TRBD1 (5 bases). This CDR3 comprises 14 residues. Trimming stripped 5 bases from V and 10 bases from J, with 20 bases between. The germline CDR1 and CDR2 sequences are LNHDA and SQIVND (reference sequence). The CDR3 DNA reads TGTGCCAGTAGTTCTTCAGGGATGGTACTCGACTACACCTTC. Residues: CASSSSGMVLDYTF.

The chain joins TRBV7-2 to TRBJ2-7; D unclear. The germline CDR1 and CDR2 sequences are SGHTA and FQGNSA. The CDR3 length is 13 residues. The V end lost 5 bases, the J end lost 3 bases, and 11 bases lay between the germline ends. CDR3 coding DNA: TGTGCCAGCAGCCCAGGACGGAGCTACGAGCAGTACTTC. Encoded protein: CASSPGRSYEQYF.

This clone has a handful of counts. This sequence joins TRBV19 and TRBJ2-1, with D possibly TRBD1 on 6 matching bases. V shed 5 bases and J shed 2 bases, with 13 bases lying between them. CDR3 size: 15 residues. Germline CDR1 reads LNHDA; CDR2 reads SQIVND (reference sequence). The CDR3: CASSDRQVTYNEQFF. The CDR3 coding sequence is TGTGCCAGTAGTGACAGACAGGTCACCTACAATGAGCAGTTCTTC.

This chain connects TRBV5-1 to TRBJ1-2; D ambiguous. CDR3 length: 18 residues. Germline V gene sequence: CDR1 SGHRS, CDR2 YFSETQ. V gave up 0 bases and J gave up 3 bases, with 21 bases separating them. DNA for the CDR3: TGCGCCAGCAGCTTGGATGGAAACCAGGCCTTGGATTACTATGGCTACACCTTC. This encodes CASSLDGNQALDYYGYTF.